Listed below are T cell receptor beta chains from one sample, sequenced in a study of OX40 agonist ivuxolimab in advanced cancers. Profiled with immunoSEQ multiplex PCR; TCRdb holds only in-frame clones, not every one. The data show roughly 63,000 clones, roughly nine tenths seen once. The sequencing here drew on CD4+ or CD8+ T cells sorted from blood, taken in a trial of the OX40 agonist ivuxolimab. All receptors derive from an adult with an advanced solid tumor such as melanoma, head and neck, liver or kidney cancer. The CDR3 runs from the conserved cysteine through the conserved F or W. D genes are given only for firm matches.

CDR3 protein: CASSLVLGQTYEQYF; CDR3 DNA: TGTGCCAGCAGCTTAGTCTTGGGACAAACCTACGAGCAGTACTTC; D gene: NA; V gene: TRBV5-5; CDR3 length: 15; J gene: TRBJ2-7
CDR3 protein: CASSPTGPEGYTF; CDR3 DNA: TGTGCCAGTAGTCCCACAGGGCCAGAGGGCTACACCTTC; D gene: NA; V gene: TRBV19; CDR3 length: 13; J gene: TRBJ1-2
CDR3 protein: CAWGRGGSQPQHF; CDR3 DNA: TGTGCCTGGGGCAGGGGTGGGAGTCAGCCCCAGCATTTT; D gene: NA; V gene: TRBV30; CDR3 length: 13; J gene: TRBJ1-5
CDR3 protein: CASSPGQVGYEQYF; CDR3 DNA: TGTGCCAGCAGTCCAGGACAGGTCGGATACGAGCAGTACTTC; D gene: TRBD1; V gene: TRBV6-5; CDR3 length: 14; J gene: TRBJ2-7
CDR3 protein: CAISESGRGAYEQYF; CDR3 DNA: TGTGCCATCAGTGAGTCAGGGAGGGGAGCCTACGAGCAGTACTTC; D gene: TRBD2; V gene: TRBV10-3; CDR3 length: 15; J gene: TRBJ2-7
CDR3 protein: CASDASGSADTQYF; CDR3 DNA: TGCGCCAGCGACGCTAGCGGGAGTGCAGATACGCAGTATTTT; D gene: TRBD2; V gene: TRBV5-1; CDR3 length: 14; J gene: TRBJ2-3
CDR3 protein: CASRRLGQPGETQYF; CDR3 DNA: TGTGCCAGCAGAAGACTGGGACAACCGGGGGAGACCCAGTACTTC; D gene: NA; V gene: TRBV7-9; CDR3 length: 15; J gene: TRBJ2-5
CDR3 protein: CASSRAGEPITDTQYF; CDR3 DNA: TGCGCCAGCAGCCGGGCGGGGGAGCCCATTACAGATACGCAGTATTTT; D gene: TRBD2; V gene: TRBV5-1; CDR3 length: 16; J gene: TRBJ2-3
CDR3 protein: CASRGQPSGRETQYF; CDR3 DNA: TGCGCCAGCAGGGGACAGCCCTCGGGTCGAGAGACCCAGTACTTC; D gene: TRBD1; V gene: TRBV4-1; CDR3 length: 15; J gene: TRBJ2-5
CDR3 protein: CASSVDVAGGLEQYF; CDR3 DNA: TGTGCCAGCAGCGTAGATGTCGCGGGAGGCTTGGAGCAGTACTTC; D gene: TRBD2; V gene: TRBV9; CDR3 length: 15; J gene: TRBJ2-7
CDR3 protein: CASSWGLAEYEQYF; CDR3 DNA: TGCGCCAGCAGCTGGGGACTAGCGGAGTACGAGCAGTACTTC; D gene: TRBD2; V gene: TRBV4-1; CDR3 length: 14; J gene: TRBJ2-7
CDR3 protein: CASSIVEGRDTQYF; CDR3 DNA: TGTGCCAGTAGTATTGTGGAGGGCAGGGATACGCAGTATTTT; D gene: NA; V gene: TRBV19; CDR3 length: 14; J gene: TRBJ2-3
CDR3 protein: CASSFGLSAEAFF; CDR3 DNA: TGTGCCAGCAGTTTCGGGCTTTCCGCTGAAGCTTTCTTT; D gene: NA; V gene: TRBV27; CDR3 length: 13; J gene: TRBJ1-1
CDR3 protein: CASSLEGQYNSPLHF; CDR3 DNA: TGCGCCAGCAGCTTGGAGGGACAGTATAATTCACCCCTCCACTTT; D gene: TRBD1; V gene: TRBV5-1; CDR3 length: 15; J gene: TRBJ1-6
CDR3 protein: CASSVPGQGNEQYF; CDR3 DNA: TGTGCCAGTAGTGTTCCGGGACAGGGGAACGAGCAGTACTTC; D gene: TRBD1; V gene: TRBV19; CDR3 length: 14; J gene: TRBJ2-7